Listed here are 30 T cell receptor beta chains from one sample, sequenced in a study of blood T cell repertoires in COVID-19. Assay used: immunoSEQ multiplex PCR; TCRdb lists only in-frame clones, some missing. Among about 190,000 clones listed, around 85% were seen once. Sequencing was performed on peripheral blood. These receptors were taken from a woman between 45 and 60 years old with acute or convalescent COVID-19.

The chain recombines TRBV28 with TRBJ1-3; unclear D gene. V was shortened by 4 bases and J by 0 bases, with 13 bases between the two germline ends. The CDR3 is made up of 16 amino acids. The germline V gene encodes CDR1 MDHEN and CDR2 SYDVKM. The CDR3, as DNA: TGTGCCAGCAGTTCCCCGCGTACGAGCTCTGGAAACACCATATATTTT. This gives the protein CASSSPRTSSGNTIYF.

Here the CDR3 reads CASSTTGGIGNEQFF. The CDR3 DNA sequence: TGTGCCAGTAGTACAACAGGGGGAATCGGGAATGAGCAGTTCTTC. The genes are TRBV19 and TRBJ2-1; 8 bases are shared with TRBD1. After removal of 4 bases from V and 7 bases from J, the junction contained 9 bases not matched to a gene. This CDR3 contains 15 residues. The germline V gene encodes CDR1 LNHDA and CDR2 SQIVND (reference sequence).

The rearrangement uses TRBV7-2 and TRBJ1-2; weak D call: TRBD1 (5 bases). V was clipped by 10 bases and J by 5 bases, with 14 bases between them. Germline-derived CDR1 and CDR2 are SGHTA and FQGNSA. The CDR3 is 12 amino acids. The CDR3 DNA follows: TGTGCCACACCAGGGAAGGGGTATGGCTACACCTTC. Protein product: CATPGKGYGYTF.

J is TRBJ2-1 and V is TRBV7-2; D possibly corresponds to TRBD2 (6 bases). Germline CDR1 is SGHTA and CDR2 is FQGNSA. Trimming stripped 0 bases from V and 7 bases from J, with 13 bases between. This CDR3 is built from 15 residues. CDR3 nucleotides: TGTGCCAGCAGCTTAGCGGCTAGCGCAAGGAATGAGCAGTTCTTC. Amino acid sequence: CASSLAASARNEQFF.

This sequence joins TRBV9 and TRBJ2-1; 7 nucleotides agree with TRBD2. The V segment lost 4 bases and the J segment 1 base; nucleotides outside the gene matches: 8. Germline loops: CDR1 SGDLS, CDR2 YYNGEE. The CDR3 extends over 16 amino acids. In DNA form, the CDR3 reads TGTGCCAGCAGCCCTCCGCGGCGGGAGTCCTACAATGAGCAGTTCTTC. Its protein product is CASSPPRRESYNEQFF.

This rearrangement joins TRBV25-1 to TRBJ2-1; 8 bases agree with TRBD2. With 6 bases clipped from V and 0 bases from J, the junction kept 13 bases outside the gene matches. CDR1 is MGHDK, CDR2 SYGVNS, per germline. CDR3 length equals 18 residues. CDR3 sequence (DNA): TGTGCCAGCAGCCCTCCGCCAATCACTAGCGGCTCCTACAATGAGCAGTTCTTC. This gives the protein CASSPPPITSGSYNEQFF.

This clone has only one observation. V and J are TRBV9 and TRBJ2-3; the match to TRBD2 covers 8 bases. The junction had 4 bases not matched to a gene; V was cut back by 0 bases and J by 4 bases. The CDR3 extends over 15 amino acids. Germline V gene data show CDR1 as SGDLS and CDR2 as YYNGEE. The CDR3 DNA reads as TGTGCCAGCAGCGTAGAAGGGACTAGGGCAGATACGCAGTATTTT. This codes for CASSVEGTRADTQYF. Variable domain in full (rest from reference TRBV9 and TRBJ2-3): DSGVTQTPKHLITATGQRVTLRCSPRSGDLSVYWYQQSLDQGLQFLIQYYNGEERAKGNILERFSAQQFPDLHSELNLSSLELGDSALYFCASSVEGTRADTQYFGPGTRLTVL.

The chain uses TRBV6-5 and TRBJ1-2; perhaps TRBD1 as D (5 bases). The CDR3 sequence is 13 residues long. V gave up 6 bases and J gave up 5 bases, with 13 bases separating them. Germline CDR1 reads MNHEY; CDR2 reads SVGAGI. Written as DNA, the CDR3 is TGTGCCAGCAGGTTGACAGTTGGGTATGGCTACACCTTC. Its translation is CASRLTVGYGYTF.

The rearrangement links TRBV19 to TRBJ2-2; possibly TRBD1 for D (5 bases). CDR3 length: 14 amino acids. From germline, CDR1 is LNHDA and CDR2 SQIVND (reference sequence). The V gene lost 3 bases and the J gene lost 6 bases, with 11 bases spanning the gap. CDR3 region: CASSITGVAGELFF. For the CDR3, the DNA is TGTGCCAGTAGTATTACAGGCGTGGCCGGGGAGCTGTTTTTT.

Only one count was recorded for this clone. The V call is TRBV5-4, the J call TRBJ1-1, with 7 bases that match TRBD1. The CDR3 has 14 residues. Germline V gene lookup returns CDR1 SGHNT and CDR2 YYREEE (reference sequence). The CDR3 nucleotides are TGTGCTTCACCAGGGGGGCAGGCAAACACTGAAGCTTTCTTT. Its translation: CASPGGQANTEAFF.

The CDR3 DNA follows: TGTGCCAGCAGTATCAGGGGTCTCGGGGAGACCCAGTACTTC. Residues: CASSIRGLGETQYF. The chain combines TRBV27 with TRBJ2-5; weak D call: TRBD1 (6 bases). The V gene's germline CDR1 is MNHEY and CDR2 SMNVEV (reference sequence). The CDR3 spans 14 residues. V lost 5 bases and J lost 5, with 15 bases in between.

The V call is TRBV5-1, the J call TRBJ1-1; weak D call: TRBD1 (6 bases). V shed 10 bases and J shed 1 base, with 14 bases lying between them. Germline-derived CDR1 and CDR2 are SGHRS and YFSETQ. The CDR3 contains 13 residues. For the CDR3, the DNA is TGCGCCGCTGAACAGGGCAAGAACACTGAAGCTTTCTTT. It encodes CAAEQGKNTEAFF. The entire variable domain, with the rest obtained from reference TRBV5-1 and TRBJ1-1, is as follows: KAGVTQTPRYLIKTRGQQVTLSCSPISGHRSVSWYQQTPGQGLQFLFEYFSETQRNKGNFPGRFSGRQFSNSRSEMNVSTLELGDSALYLCAAEQGKNTEAFFGQGTRLTVV.

The chain links TRBV7-8 to TRBJ2-7; possible D gene TRBD1, 6 bases. The CDR3 totals 14 residues. Trimming pared 6 bases from V and 0 bases from J, leaving 12 bases between. Germline V gene sequence: CDR1 SGHVS, CDR2 FQNEAQ. The CDR3 reads CASRYRTASYEQYF. CDR3 nucleotides: TGTGCCAGCAGATATAGGACAGCCTCCTACGAGCAGTACTTC.

The V call is TRBV28, the J call TRBJ2-7; TRBD1 agrees at 9 bases. Germline-derived CDR1 and CDR2 are MDHEN and SYDVKM. The V segment lost 7 bases and the J segment 3 bases; nucleotides outside the gene matches: 10. The CDR3 sequence is 15 residues long. CDR3 sequence: CASTTIGTGRYEQYF. CDR3 bases: TGTGCCAGCACCACAATCGGGACAGGGCGCTACGAGCAGTACTTC.

The V and J genes are TRBV18 and TRBJ2-3; TRBD2 matches 10 bases. CDR1 and CDR2 from the germline V gene are KGHSH and LQKENI. The CDR3 sequence is 19 residues long. V dropped 1 base and J dropped 2; count of bases not matched to a gene: 12. CDR3 nucleotide sequence: TGTGCCAGCTCACCACGACGGCTTAGCGGGGGGAGAGACACAGATACGCAGTATTTT. Translated, it gives CASSPRRLSGGRDTDTQYF.

This CDR3 reads CASSFDSNSNYGYTF. CDR3 DNA: TGCGCCAGCAGTTTCGACAGCAACTCTAACTATGGCTACACCTTC. This chain joins TRBV5-1 and TRBJ1-2, with D maybe TRBD1 (5 bases). V was cut by 5 bases and J by 0 bases, with 14 bases left in between. The germline CDR1 and CDR2 sequences are SGHRS and YFSETQ. This CDR3 is 15 amino acids long. Combining the CDR3 with reference TRBV5-1 and TRBJ1-2 gives the whole variable domain KAGVTQTPRYLIKTRGQQVTLSCSPISGHRSVSWYQQTPGQGLQFLFEYFSETQRNKGNFPGRFSGRQFSNSRSEMNVSTLELGDSALYLCASSFDSNSNYGYTFGSGTRLTVV.

The chain joins TRBV19 to TRBJ1-3; D possibly corresponds to TRBD1 (6 bases). Germline V gene sequence: CDR1 LNHDA, CDR2 SQIVND (reference sequence). Trimming took off 6 bases at V and 3 bases at J, with 12 bases between the two ends. The CDR3 covers 14 residues. CDR3 protein: CASSARTVGNTIYF. As DNA, the CDR3 is TGTGCCAGTAGCGCCAGGACAGTTGGAAACACCATATATTTT.

Only a few counts were recorded for this clone. The J gene is TRBJ2-2, the V gene TRBV3-1 (or the pseudogene TRBV3-2); no definite D call. The length of the CDR3 is 13 residues. Per the germline V gene, CDR1 is LGHDT and CDR2 is YNNKEL (reference sequence). Trimming stripped 6 bases from V and 6 bases from J, with 11 bases between. The CDR3 sequence is CASRPSPAGELFF. CDR3 DNA: TGTGCCAGCAGACCTTCCCCGGCCGGGGAGCTGTTTTTT.

The chain is built from TRBV2 and TRBJ2-7, with D possibly being TRBD2 (5 bases). Germline CDR1 and CDR2: SNHLY and FYNNEI. The CDR3 sequence is 12 residues long. V was shortened by 6 bases and J by 2 bases, with 8 bases between the two germline ends. The chain's CDR3 is CASSGVTYEQYF. CDR3 DNA sequence: TGTGCCAGCAGCGGGGTCACCTACGAGCAGTACTTC.

The V call is TRBV2, the J call TRBJ1-5; D remains ambiguous. Germline V gene sequence: CDR1 SNHLY, CDR2 FYNNEI. The ends were cut back, 5 bases at V and 6 bases at J, with 14 bases in the middle. The CDR3 is 14 amino acids. DNA for the CDR3: TGTGCCAGCAGTAATCCTGCCTCGAGTCAGCCCCAGCATTTT. It codes for CASSNPASSQPQHF.

This sequence joins TRBV2 and TRBJ1-4, with a tentative D call TRBD1 (6 bases). CDR1 and CDR2 from the germline V gene are SNHLY and FYNNEI. V lost 7 bases and J lost 3, with 12 bases in between. This CDR3 is built from 14 residues. CDR3 region: CASMGALANEKLFF. Here the CDR3 DNA reads TGTGCCAGCATGGGGGCCCTGGCTAATGAAAAACTGTTTTTT.

J is TRBJ2-1 and V is TRBV7-9; TRBD1 is a possible D gene (5 bases). Germline-derived CDR1 and CDR2 are SEHNR and FQNEAQ (reference sequence). The CDR3 has 13 amino acids. V was pared by 5 bases and J by 5 bases, with 10 bases between. CDR3 protein: CASSRDSDNEQFF. CDR3 sequence (DNA): TGTGCCAGCAGCCGCGACAGTGACAATGAGCAGTTCTTC.

This chain uses TRBV5-5 with TRBJ1-6; 7 bases align to TRBD1. The CDR3 sequence is 15 residues long. V shed 6 bases, J shed 13 bases, and the junction held 16 bases outside the gene matches. The germline V gene has CDR1 SGHKS and CDR2 YYEKEE (reference sequence). CDR3 protein: CASNLRGDSPRPLHF. The CDR3 coding sequence is TGTGCCAGCAACCTCCGAGGGGACAGTCCCCGCCCCCTCCACTTT.

The chain joins TRBV27 to TRBJ1-2, with 7 bases matching TRBD1. The CDR3 has 14 residues. Germline V gives CDR1 MNHEY, CDR2 SMNVEV (reference sequence). V shed 5 bases, J shed 2 bases, and the junction held 5 bases outside the gene matches. The CDR3 coding sequence is TGTGCCAGCAGTCCGCGGACAGGCAACTATGGCTACACCTTC. It yields the protein CASSPRTGNYGYTF.

This clone has a handful of counts. The chain is built from TRBV5-4 and TRBJ1-2; D might be TRBD1 (5 bases). The ends were cut back, 4 bases at V and 5 bases at J, with 15 bases in the middle. CDR1 and CDR2 from the germline V gene are SGHNT and YYREEE (reference sequence). The CDR3 is 14 residues long. The CDR3 DNA follows: TGTGCCAGCAGCAAACCTTCGCGGGGGTATGGCTACACCTTC. Protein sequence: CASSKPSRGYGYTF.

The chain couples TRBV2 to TRBJ2-4, with D possibly matching TRBD1 (6 bases). V shed 5 bases and J shed 8 bases, with 16 bases lying between them. The CDR3 has 14 residues. From germline, CDR1 is SNHLY and CDR2 FYNNEI. The CDR3: CASSFEDSRDIQYF. The CDR3 region has the DNA TGTGCCAGCAGTTTCGAGGACAGTAGGGACATTCAGTACTTC.

The chain couples TRBV27 to TRBJ1-3; 8 nucleotides agree with TRBD1. This CDR3 contains 15 residues. V lost 9 bases and J lost 0; bases outside the gene matches: 7. Germline lookup yields CDR1 MNHEY and CDR2 SMNVEV (reference sequence). The DNA of the CDR3 is TGTGCCAGTTCCAGCAGGGGGCTCTCTGGAAACACCATATATTTT. As protein: CASSSRGLSGNTIYF.

The V gene is TRBV16, the J gene TRBJ2-7, with D possibly TRBD1 on 6 matching bases. Germline CDR1 reads KGHSY; CDR2 reads FQNENV. This CDR3 comprises 12 residues. The V end was cut by 2 bases, the J end by 12 bases, with 14 bases between. CDR3 nucleotide sequence: TGTGCCAGCAGCCAAACGACAGGACGGGCGTACTTC. Its protein is CASSQTTGRAYF.

This clone was seen only a few times. The chain uses TRBV7-2 and TRBJ1-1; 9 bases fit TRBD1. Unmatched junction bases numbered 6, after V lost 3 bases and J lost 4 bases. The germline gives CDR1 SGHTA, CDR2 FQGNSA. CDR3 length: 15 amino acids. The CDR3 region has the DNA TGTGCCAGCAGCTTCCCGGGACAGGGCCGCACTGAAGCTTTCTTT. Residues: CASSFPGQGRTEAFF.

This rearrangement joins TRBV29-1 to TRBJ2-7; 12 bases match TRBD1. CDR1 and CDR2 (germline): SQVTM, ANQGSEA. Trimming at V came to 8 bases and at J to 5 bases, leaving 22 bases not matched to a gene. The CDR3 sequence is 18 residues long. CDR3 bases: TGCAGCTGTCGGCTCACATTGGGGACAGGGGGCTTCTTCCACGAGCAGTACTTC. This encodes CSCRLTLGTGGFFHEQYF.